This entry lists 31 T cell receptor beta chains sequenced from one sample in a study of cytomegalovirus exposure and HLA in healthy donors. A multiplex PCR was run with 60 Vbeta primers and 13 Jbeta primers. Profiling relied on immunoSEQ multiplex PCR, and the TCRdb table lists in-frame clones only, not all of them. The repertoire table contains about 170,000 clones. The sample was PBMCs. These receptors originate from a woman between 18 and 30 years old in good health and CMV-seropositive.

The chain links TRBV5-6 to TRBJ2-7; 8 bases match TRBD1. CDR1 is SGHDT, CDR2 YYEEEE, per germline. With 4 bases clipped from V and 1 base from J, the junction kept 4 bases outside the gene matches. The CDR3 loop spans 14 amino acids. In nucleotides, the CDR3 is TGTGCCAGCAGCGTGGACAGGGAATCCTACGAGCAGTACTTC. This translates into CASSVDRESYEQYF.

V and J are TRBV11-3 and TRBJ1-5, with 8 bases aligning to TRBD1. This CDR3 comprises 17 residues. The germline V gene has CDR1 SGHNT and CDR2 YENEEA. Trimming took 4 bases from V and 0 from J; bases not matched to a gene: 8. CDR3 sequence (DNA): TGTGCCAGCAGCTCCCACCGGGACAGGAATAGCAATCAGCCCCAGCATTTT. Protein sequence: CASSSHRDRNSNQPQHF.

The J gene is TRBJ2-5, the V gene TRBV2, with 7 bases matching TRBD2. With V trimmed by 3 bases and J by 7 bases, 5 bases remained unmatched. The CDR3 length is 13 residues. CDR1 is SNHLY, CDR2 FYNNEI, per germline. The CDR3 bases are TGTGCCAGCAGTGACACAGGCGGGGGGACCCAGTACTTC. Translating it yields CASSDTGGGTQYF.

CDR3 protein: CASSEAGLAGNTGELFF. CDR3 bases: TGTGCCAGCAGTGAAGCGGGGCTAGCGGGGAACACCGGGGAGCTGTTTTTT. The chain employs TRBV6-1 and TRBJ2-2, with 8 nucleotides matching TRBD2. V gave up 0 bases and J gave up 1 base; unmatched junction bases: 4. This CDR3 comprises 17 residues. Germline V gene lookup returns CDR1 MNHNS and CDR2 SASEGT.

The chain combines TRBV6-6 with TRBJ1-1; 8 positions match TRBD1. The V gene end was trimmed by 1 base and the J gene end by 4 bases; junction bases not matched to a gene: 2. The CDR3 runs 14 residues. Germline V gene sequence: CDR1 MNHNY, CDR2 SVGAGI (reference sequence). In DNA form, the CDR3 reads TGTGCCAGCAGTTACTTGGGACAGGTCACTGAAGCTTTCTTT. Protein product: CASSYLGQVTEAFF.

V is TRBV5-6 and J is TRBJ2-1; the match to TRBD1 covers 9 bases. This CDR3 region has 15 residues. CDR1 is SGHDT, CDR2 YYEEEE, per germline. The J segment lost 2 bases and the V segment lost 4 bases, leaving 4 bases of the junction unmatched. The CDR3 DNA sequence: TGTGCCAGCAGCCCGGGACAGGGAACCTACAATGAGCAGTTCTTC. Translation: CASSPGQGTYNEQFF.

The CDR3 nucleotides read TGTGCCAGCAGCTTAGTCCCACAGGGCGGCTATGGCTACACCTTC. Translated: CASSLVPQGGYGYTF. This sequence joins TRBV11-2 and TRBJ1-2; D is possibly TRBD1 (6 bases). The CDR3 covers 15 residues. V lost 1 base and J 4 bases, leaving 13 bases between the germline ends. Germline V gene data show CDR1 as SGHAT and CDR2 as FQNNGV. The full variable domain, rest sourced from reference TRBV11-2 and TRBJ1-2, is EAGVAQSPRYKIIEKRQSVAFWCNPISGHATLYWYQQILGQGPKLLIQFQNNGVVDDSQLPKDRFSAERLKGVDSTLKIQPAKLEDSAVYLCASSLVPQGGYGYTFGSGTRLTVV.

The V and J genes are TRBV6-5 and TRBJ1-4, with TRBD1 identical over 7 bases. Per germline, CDR1 MNHEY and CDR2 SVGAGI. V shed 0 bases, J shed 7 bases, and the junction held 8 bases outside the gene matches. This CDR3 is built from 16 residues. The CDR3 spells CASSYSGDSWIEKLFF. For the CDR3, the DNA is TGTGCCAGCAGTTACTCGGGGGACAGCTGGATTGAAAAACTGTTTTTT.

The chain joins TRBV2 to TRBJ1-2; weak D call: TRBD1 (5 bases). The CDR3 has 15 amino acids. Germline CDR1 reads SNHLY; CDR2 reads FYNNEI. The ends were cut back, 0 bases at V and 5 bases at J, with 13 bases in the middle. The CDR3 loop reads CASSEAGGGVYGYTF. The CDR3 coding sequence is TGTGCCAGCAGTGAAGCGGGGGGGGGAGTTTATGGCTACACCTTC.

The chain is built from TRBV5-4 and TRBJ2-7; TRBD2 matches 13 bases. V shed 2 bases and J 2 bases; nucleotides not matched to a gene: 4. CDR3 size: 16 residues. Germline CDR1 SGHNT, CDR2 YYREEE (reference sequence). CDR3 DNA sequence: TGTGCCAGCAGCTTAACTAGCGGGAGGGCCGCCTACGAGCAGTACTTC. Protein: CASSLTSGRAAYEQYF.

This rearrangement joins TRBV15 to TRBJ1-2, with D possibly being TRBD1 (6 bases). CDR1 is LNHNV, CDR2 YYDKDF, per germline (reference sequence). V was cut by 5 bases and J by 8 bases, with 18 bases left in between. This CDR3 is 14 amino acids long. DNA for the CDR3: TGTGCCACCAGCGCCACGCAGGGGACGTCCGGCTACACCTTC. Protein: CATSATQGTSGYTF.

The V and J genes are TRBV20-1 and TRBJ1-1; D call uncertain. Germline CDR1 and CDR2: DFQATT and SNEGSKA (reference sequence). V lost 3 bases and J lost 11, with 4 bases in between. The CDR3 is made up of 8 amino acids. The CDR3 here is CSASNAFF. CDR3 nucleotides: TGCAGTGCTAGTAATGCTTTCTTT.

The chain links TRBV7-9 to TRBJ1-3; D is undetermined. The CDR3 extends over 16 amino acids. Trimming removed 5 bases at V and 0 bases at J, with 14 bases between. Germline V lookup: CDR1 SEHNR, CDR2 FQNEAQ (reference sequence). CDR3 sequence (DNA): TGTGCCAGCAGCGCGAGGCTAGCCAGCTCTGGAAACACCATATATTTT. Its translation: CASSARLASSGNTIYF.

The chain uses TRBV7-8 and TRBJ2-7; 10 bases map to TRBD1. Germline CDR1 reads SGHVS; CDR2 reads FQNEAQ. CDR3 length: 14 residues. The V gene end was trimmed by 5 bases and the J gene end by 7 bases; junction bases not matched to a gene: 8. The CDR3 here is CASSNRQGAGEQYF. As DNA, the CDR3 is TGTGCCAGCAGCAACCGACAGGGGGCGGGGGAGCAGTACTTC.

This rearrangement joins TRBV27 to TRBJ1-5; 8 positions match TRBD1. J gave up 4 bases and V 4 bases, and 3 bases lay outside the gene matches. There are 14 residues in the CDR3. Germline values: CDR1 MNHEY, CDR2 SMNVEV (reference sequence). CDR3 bases: TGTGCCAGCAGTTATAACAGGGGGAATCAGCCCCAGCATTTT. Its protein is CASSYNRGNQPQHF.

The genes are TRBV6-1 and TRBJ1-2, with a weak D call TRBD1 (5 bases). The germline V gene encodes CDR1 MNHNS and CDR2 SASEGT. Trimming cost V 7 bases and J 7 bases, with 16 bases left between them. The CDR3 has 13 amino acids. In DNA, the CDR3 is TGTGCCAGCACTCGACCGCCGGGGGTTGGCTACACCTTC. It encodes CASTRPPGVGYTF.

On this clone: Other DNA sequences within the sample encode an identical CDR3. In DNA, the CDR3 is TGTGCCTGGAGTGTCGGGACAGGGGGGAACTATGGCTACACCTTC. The encoded protein is CAWSVGTGGNYGYTF. The V call is TRBV30, the J call TRBJ1-2, with TRBD1 identical over 11 bases. The ends lost 0 bases at V and 2 bases at J; junction bases unmatched: 2. This CDR3 comprises 15 residues. Germline lookup yields CDR1 GTSNPN and CDR2 SVGIG (reference sequence). Drawing the rest from reference TRBV30 and TRBJ1-2, the complete variable domain is SQTIHQWPATLVQPVGSPLSLECTVEGTSNPNLYWYRQAAGRGLQLLFYSVGIGQISSEVPQNLSASRPQDRQFILSSKKLLLSDSGFYLCAWSVGTGGNYGYTFGSGTRLTVV.

The V and J genes are TRBV7-3 and TRBJ2-1; TRBD2 matches 10 bases. V dropped 5 bases and J dropped 5; count of bases not matched to a gene: 3. The CDR3 length is 14 residues. Germline lookup yields CDR1 SGHTA and CDR2 FQGTGA. The CDR3 bases are TGTGCCAGCAGCAGGGGACTAGCGAACAATGAGCAGTTCTTC. The encoded protein is CASSRGLANNEQFF.

The chain uses TRBV5-1 and TRBJ2-1, with 11 bases fitting TRBD2. CDR1 and CDR2 (germline): SGHRS, YFSETQ. CDR3 length equals 18 residues. Unmatched junction bases numbered 10, after V lost 3 bases and J lost 2 bases. CDR3 bases: TGCGCCAGCAGCTCCACTATAGCGGGAGGGCCTCCCTACAATGAGCAGTTCTTC. Its translation: CASSSTIAGGPPYNEQFF.

This chain joins TRBV19 and TRBJ1-4; tentatively, D is TRBD1 (5 bases). V lost 8 bases to trimming and J lost 3 bases, with 10 bases between them. The CDR3 consists of 13 residues. CDR1 is LNHDA and CDR2 is SQIVND in the germline V gene (reference sequence). The CDR3 loop reads CASSGHPNEKLFF. For the CDR3, the DNA is TGTGCCAGTTCAGGGCACCCTAATGAAAAACTGTTTTTT.

The rearrangement joins TRBV25-1 to TRBJ1-1; D call uncertain. V gave up 8 bases and J gave up 1 base, with 14 bases separating them. The CDR3 is made up of 14 amino acids. Germline values: CDR1 MGHDK, CDR2 SYGVNS. The CDR3 region is CASAFGEGNTEAFF. The CDR3 nucleotides read TGTGCCAGCGCATTCGGGGAGGGGAACACTGAAGCTTTCTTT.

V usage is TRBV5-6 and J usage is TRBJ2-3, with 11 bases that match TRBD2. CDR3 length: 19 residues. The trim removed 0 bases at V and 6 bases at J, leaving 15 bases unmatched. CDR1 SGHDT and CDR2 YYEEEE come from the germline V gene. CDR3 nucleotide sequence: TGTGCCAGCAGCTTGGCCCTAACTAGCGGGAGCGTATTTGGGGATACGCAGTATTTT. It translates to CASSLALTSGSVFGDTQYF.

The CDR3 sequence: CASSDVAGGTEAFF. The CDR3 DNA is TGTGCCAGCAGTGACGTGGCGGGTGGTACTGAAGCTTTCTTT. The chain is built from TRBV2 and TRBJ1-1; D remains unclear. This CDR3 contains 14 residues. CDR1 and CDR2 from the germline V gene are SNHLY and FYNNEI. V lost 3 bases and J 5 bases, leaving 13 bases between the germline ends.

The chain joins TRBV11-2 to TRBJ2-7; 9 bases map to TRBD2. J was trimmed by 7 bases and V by 3 bases; bases with no gene match: 10. Germline-derived CDR1 and CDR2 are SGHAT and FQNNGV. This CDR3 region has 15 residues. CDR3 sequence: CASSFSLSSGKEQYF. DNA for the CDR3: TGTGCCAGCAGCTTTAGTCTGTCTAGCGGGAAGGAGCAGTACTTC.

The CDR3 loop reads CAWGPPQGVLEQYF. For the CDR3, the DNA is TGTGCCTGGGGGCCCCCTCAGGGGGTTCTCGAGCAGTACTTC. The chain couples TRBV30 to TRBJ2-7; 7 nucleotides align to TRBD1. The CDR3 is 14 residues long. The junction had 13 bases not matched to a gene; V was cut back by 5 bases and J by 6 bases. Germline CDR1 GTSNPN, CDR2 SVGIG (reference sequence).

V usage is TRBV13 and J usage is TRBJ1-2; 7 bases map to TRBD1. The trim removed 5 bases at V and 6 bases at J, leaving 6 bases unmatched. CDR1 PRHDT and CDR2 FYEKMQ come from the germline V gene (reference sequence). This CDR3 is built from 13 residues. DNA of the CDR3: TGTGCCAGCAGCCGCGACAGGGAAGATGGCTACACCTTC. This codes for CASSRDREDGYTF. Based on the CDR3 plus reference TRBV13 and TRBJ1-2, the full variable domain is AAGVIQSPRHLIKEKRETATLKCYPIPRHDTVYWYQQGPGQDPQFLISFYEKMQSDKGSIPDRFSAQQFSDYHSELNMSSLELGDSALYFCASSRDREDGYTFGSGTRLTVV.

This sequence joins TRBV9 and TRBJ2-1; 12 positions agree with TRBD2. CDR3 length equals 16 residues. Germline assignment: CDR1 SGDLS and CDR2 YYNGEE. Trimming took 4 bases from V and 7 from J; bases not matched to a gene: 9. The CDR3 bases are TGTGCCAGCAGCTCCCGTTCCGGGACTAGCGGGAATGAGCAGTTCTTC. As protein: CASSSRSGTSGNEQFF. Variable domain in full (rest from reference TRBV9 and TRBJ2-1): DSGVTQTPKHLITATGQRVTLRCSPRSGDLSVYWYQQSLDQGLQFLIQYYNGEERAKGNILERFSAQQFPDLHSELNLSSLELGDSALYFCASSSRSGTSGNEQFFGPGTRLTVL.

The CDR3 spells CASSLQGALGTEAFF. The CDR3 nucleotides read TGCGCCAGCAGCTTGCAGGGGGCGCTTGGAACTGAAGCTTTCTTT. This chain links TRBV5-1 with TRBJ1-1, with TRBD1 matching 8 bases. This CDR3 is built from 15 residues. J lost 5 bases, V lost 1 base, and 7 bases had no gene match. Germline lookup yields CDR1 SGHRS and CDR2 YFSETQ.

The chain is built from TRBV10-3 and TRBJ2-3, with 8 bases identical to TRBD2. The germline gives CDR1 ENHRY, CDR2 SYGVKD. The junction had 5 bases not matched to a gene; V was cut back by 4 bases and J by 2 bases. This CDR3 region has 15 residues. CDR3: CAISAGTSSTDTQYF. The CDR3 nucleotides are TGTGCCATCAGTGCCGGGACTAGTTCCACAGATACGCAGTATTTT.

This chain links TRBV9 with TRBJ2-7, with D perhaps TRBD2 (6 bases). There are 16 residues in the CDR3. Between the trimmed V and J ends, which lost 2 bases and 2 bases, there was a span of 17 bases. Looked up from germline, CDR1 is SGDLS and CDR2 is YYNGEE. This CDR3 reads CASSVDGSGRAYEQYF. The CDR3, as DNA: TGTGCCAGCAGCGTGGACGGGAGCGGCAGGGCCTACGAGCAGTACTTC.

The chain combines TRBV30 with TRBJ2-1; 7 positions agree with TRBD2. CDR1 is GTSNPN, CDR2 SVGIG, per germline (reference sequence). The ends lost 3 bases at V and 9 bases at J; junction bases unmatched: 5. The CDR3 totals 12 residues. For the CDR3, the DNA is TGTGCCTGGAGGAGGGAGGGTTTTGAGCAGTTCTTC. The encoded protein is CAWRREGFEQFF.